The 14 T cell receptor beta chains listed next were all sequenced from one sample in a study of blood T cell repertoires in COVID-19. Using immunoSEQ multiplex PCR, the repertoire was profiled, and TCRdb retains in-frame clones only, with some absent. This table holds roughly 200,000 clones, approximately 80% found once. Input material: peripheral blood. These receptor sequences come from a woman between 40 and 55 years old with COVID-19, enrolled during active disease.

The chain has TRBV29-1 and TRBJ1-4, with 7 bases aligning to TRBD1. The V gene end was trimmed by 8 bases and the J gene end by 8 bases; junction bases not matched to a gene: 11. Per germline, CDR1 SQVTM and CDR2 ANQGSEA. The CDR3 sequence is 13 residues long. The CDR3 loop is CSIRTGEQEKLFF. As DNA, the CDR3 is TGCAGCATCAGAACAGGGGAACAAGAAAAACTGTTTTTT.

This chain joins TRBV5-1 and TRBJ1-4; possible D gene TRBD1, 5 bases. The CDR3 loop spans 15 amino acids. V was trimmed by 1 base and J by 5 bases, leaving 12 bases between them. Per the germline V gene, CDR1 is SGHRS and CDR2 is YFSETQ. DNA of the CDR3: TGCGCCAGCAGCTTGACCAGGGTTGGGAATGAAAAACTGTTTTTT. Its protein is CASSLTRVGNEKLFF.

The chain carries TRBV7-9 and TRBJ1-6; no reliable D call. V lost 1 base, J lost 0 bases, and 10 bases lay in between. Germline V gives CDR1 SEHNR, CDR2 FQNEAQ (reference sequence). CDR3 length: 17 residues. The CDR3, as DNA: TGTGCCAGCAGCTTAGGTTTGGGGAGCTCCTATAATTCACCCCTCCACTTT. Translation: CASSLGLGSSYNSPLHF.

This chain joins TRBV28 and TRBJ1-3, with 7 bases that match TRBD1. The V gene's germline CDR1 is MDHEN and CDR2 SYDVKM. J lost 8 bases, V lost 7 bases, and 8 bases had no gene match. The CDR3 loop spans 13 amino acids. This CDR3 is CASNWGQSDTIYF. The CDR3 bases are TGTGCCAGCAACTGGGGACAGTCCGACACCATATATTTT.

This clone has just one count. J is TRBJ1-1 and V is TRBV28, with 7 bases aligning to TRBD1. Germline assignment: CDR1 MDHEN and CDR2 SYDVKM. This CDR3 has 16 amino acids. V lost 3 bases and J lost 1; bases outside the gene matches: 8. Here the CDR3 DNA reads TGTGCCAGCAGTTTCCTACAGGGGATGGGGAACACTGAAGCTTTCTTT. Translation: CASSFLQGMGNTEAFF.

The chain joins TRBV6-5 to TRBJ2-1; TRBD2 aligns across 9 bases. In germline, CDR1 is MNHEY, CDR2 SVGAGI. Trimming at V came to 5 bases and at J to 9 bases, leaving 11 bases not matched to a gene. This CDR3 is 15 amino acids long. Written as DNA, the CDR3 is TGTGCCAGCAGTAGCGGGAGGAGGAGGTACGGTGAGCAGTTCTTC. This translates into CASSSGRRRYGEQFF.

On this clone: A junction end diverges from the germline sequence, so it may reflect a read error. CDR3 in DNA: TGTGCTAGTGGCCCCGCCCGCGAAACAGCCAAGTGGCACAACATCGGGGAGCTGTTTTTT. The encoded protein is CASGPARETAKWHNIGELFF. The gene calls are TRBV12-5 and TRBJ2-2; D gene unclear. The CDR3 runs 20 residues. Germline CDR1 is LGHNT and CDR2 is FRNRAP.

This clone was seen a few times. This chain connects TRBV18 to TRBJ1-1; 8 bases match TRBD1. Germline trimming cut 3 bases from V and 11 bases from J; bases unmatched to any gene: 20. Germline lookup yields CDR1 KGHSH and CDR2 LQKENI. There are 17 residues in the CDR3. In DNA, the CDR3 is TGTGCCAGCTCACCTATTTTTACAGTGACAGGGGAAGTGGAGGCTTTCTTT. Translating gives CASSPIFTVTGEVEAFF.

Here the CDR3 reads CGHGESYNEQFF. DNA for the CDR3: TGTGGCCACGGGGAATCCTACAATGAGCAGTTCTTC. V and J are TRBV28 and TRBJ2-1; D is possibly TRBD2 (5 bases). The CDR3 length is 12 residues. Germline loops: CDR1 MDHEN, CDR2 SYDVKM.

This clone was detected once. V usage is TRBV27 and J usage is TRBJ1-1; D is possibly TRBD1 (6 bases). Germline loops: CDR1 MNHEY, CDR2 SMNVEV (reference sequence). Trimming removed 8 bases from V and 1 base from J, with 17 bases in between. The length of the CDR3 is 15 residues. The CDR3, as DNA: TGTGCCAGCTTAAACAGGGTTGGGCAGAACACTGAAGCTTTCTTT. Its protein is CASLNRVGQNTEAFF.

The chain uses TRBV3-1 (or the pseudogene TRBV3-2) and TRBJ2-5; 8 nucleotides agree with TRBD2. Germline loops: CDR1 LGHDT, CDR2 YNNKEL (reference sequence). This CDR3 contains 12 residues. Trimming cost V 11 bases and J 5 bases; bases outside gene matches: 7. DNA for the CDR3: TGTGCCGCGTCGGGGGGGGAGGAGACCCAGTACTTC. Protein: CAASGGEETQYF.

V gene TRBV27 combines with J gene TRBJ2-3; D may be TRBD1 (6 bases). V lost 2 bases, J lost 2 bases, and 14 bases lay in between. CDR3 length equals 16 residues. Germline CDR1 MNHEY, CDR2 SMNVEV (reference sequence). For the CDR3, the DNA is TGTGCCAGCAGTTTAGGGGACAACAGGTACACAGATACGCAGTATTTT. It yields the protein CASSLGDNRYTDTQYF.

This chain links TRBV19 with TRBJ1-5; 7 bases line up with TRBD1. Per the germline V gene, CDR1 is LNHDA and CDR2 is SQIVND (reference sequence). This CDR3 comprises 15 residues. J lost 3 bases, V lost 3 bases, and 5 bases had no gene match. CDR3 sequence: CASSIHTGDNQPQHF. As DNA, the CDR3 is TGTGCCAGTAGTATTCACACAGGGGACAATCAGCCCCAGCATTTT.

This clone came up once. The chain uses TRBV28 and TRBJ2-2, with TRBD1 as a possible D gene (5 bases). The ends were cut back, 6 bases at V and 3 bases at J, with 14 bases in the middle. Germline lookup yields CDR1 MDHEN and CDR2 SYDVKM. This CDR3 has 15 residues. The CDR3 coding sequence is TGTGCCAGCAGGGGTTTAGGGGCGGACACCGGGGAGCTGTTTTTT. It is translated as CASRGLGADTGELFF.